The rows below give T cell receptor beta chains drawn from one sample of a study of CD8 T cells in ankylosing spondylitis. TCRdb redid the calling of the 5' RACE reads with MiXCR, one entry per CDR3 protein. Of roughly 200,000 distinct CDR3 sequences in the sample, about a quarter are singletons; the top ten hold approximately 6.6%. Sequencing was carried out using blood, either unsorted or a sorted T cell fraction (not recorded which). These TCRs come from a male donor with ankylosing spondylitis or in good health (not recorded which). Each CDR3 is given with its conserved first and last residue. A D gene is named only where the DNA matches it firmly. Size values are once, few and many counts, or a class for expanded clones, and some rows have none.

j_gene,d_gene,v_gene,abundance,len,CDR3aa,CDR3nt
TRBJ2-7,NA,TRBV15,many,17,CATSNKGRGGPFREQYF,TGTGCCACCAGCAATAAGGGCCGTGGGGGCCCATTTCGGGAGCAGTACTTC
TRBJ1-1,NA,TRBV20-1,many,14,CSAQSARMNTEAFF,TGCAGTGCTCAAAGCGCCAGAATGAACACTGAAGCTTTCTTT
TRBJ2-2,NA,TRBV4-1,many,17,CASSQDRSTANTGELFF,TGCGCCAGCAGCCAAGATAGAAGTACAGCCAACACCGGGGAGCTGTTTTTT
TRBJ1-6,NA,TRBV12-3/TRBV12-4,many,14,CASRQDIYNSPLHF,TGTGCCAGCAGACAAGACATTTATAATTCACCCCTCCACTTT
TRBJ1-4,TRBD1,TRBV28,few,15,CASTRPGTGDEKLFF,TGTGCCAGCACCCGTCCCGGGACAGGGGACGAAAAACTGTTTTTT
TRBJ2-1,TRBD2,TRBV10-3,NA,12,CAGGSSYNEQFF,TGTGCAGGCGGGAGCTCCTACAATGAGCAGTTCTTC
TRBJ2-1,NA,TRBV5-1,few,14,CASSPASDGGEQFF,TGCGCCAGCAGCCCAGCATCCGATGGAGGCGAGCAGTTCTTC
TRBJ2-3,TRBD2,TRBV5-1,many,16,CASSLQAGGRGDTQYF,TGCGCCAGCAGCTTGCAGGCGGGAGGCCGAGGAGATACGCAGTATTTT
TRBJ2-7,NA,TRBV29-1,few,15,CSVGPHGGPRREQYF,TGCAGCGTTGGTCCCCACGGAGGTCCGCGGAGGGAGCAGTACTTC
TRBJ2-3,NA,TRBV10-3,many,15,CATQWSSPSTDTQYF,TGTGCCACTCAGTGGTCTAGCCCTAGCACAGATACGCAGTATTTT
TRBJ2-6,TRBD2,TRBV10-2,few,18,CASSPASGRATGANVLTF,TGCGCCAGCAGTCCGGCTAGCGGGAGGGCCACTGGGGCCAACGTCCTGACTTTC
TRBJ2-4,TRBD2,TRBV4-1,many,16,CASSQGAAGTKNIQYF,TGCGCCAGCAGCCAAGGCGCAGCGGGAACCAAAAACATTCAGTACTTC
TRBJ2-1,NA,TRBV7-2,NA,13,CASSLEVSHEQFF,TGTGCCAGCAGCTTAGAAGTATCGCATGAGCAGTTCTTC
TRBJ1-6,NA,TRBV20-1,NA,14,CSARLGAYNSPLHF,TGCAGTGCTAGACTAGGCGCTTATAATTCACCCCTCCACTTT
TRBJ2-3,TRBD2,TRBV29-1,many,13,CSVDGGNTDTQYF,TGCAGCGTTGACGGGGGGAACACAGATACGCAGTATTTT
TRBJ1-1,TRBD1,TRBV5-1,few,16,CASSGRPGGGGTEAFF,TGCGCCAGCAGCGGACGACCAGGGGGCGGGGGCACTGAAGCTTTCTTT
TRBJ2-1,NA,TRBV29-1,NA,13,CRVTGKGKYEQFF,TGCAGAGTTACAGGGAAGGGAAAATATGAGCAGTTCTTC
TRBJ1-5,TRBD1,TRBV12-3/TRBV12-4,many,15,CASRAGGTGNQPQHF,TGTGCCAGCAGAGCAGGGGGCACGGGCAATCAGCCCCAGCATTTT
TRBJ1-5,NA,TRBV6-1,once,16,CASRPLTEGDNQPQHF,TGTGCCAGCAGGCCTCTTACGGAGGGCGACAATCAGCCCCAGCATTTT
TRBJ1-5,NA,TRBV20-1,few,15,CSARDRSRSNQPQHF,TGCAGTGCTAGAGATAGGTCACGAAGCAATCAGCCCCAGCATTTT
TRBJ1-1,NA,TRBV12-3/TRBV12-4,many,16,CASSSTGREVGTEAFF,TGTGCCAGCAGCTCCACCGGGAGGGAGGTGGGGACTGAAGCTTTCTTT
TRBJ1-1,TRBD1,TRBV27,many,16,CASSRDRGHPNTEAFF,TGTGCCAGCAGTCGGGACAGGGGGCACCCGAACACTGAAGCTTTCTTT
TRBJ1-1,NA,TRBV20-1,NA,14,CSARDGTWNTEAFF,TGCAGTGCTAGAGATGGGACTTGGAACACTGAAGCTTTCTTT
TRBJ2-7,NA,TRBV7-6,many,16,CASSLGLPGYSYEQYF,TGTGCCAGCAGCTTAGGACTCCCAGGGTACTCCTACGAGCAGTACTTC
TRBJ2-4,TRBD1,TRBV11-2,NA,14,CASSPRTGKNIQYF,TGTGCCAGCAGCCCCCGGACAGGAAAAAACATTCAGTACTTC
TRBJ2-3,TRBD2,TRBV5-1,many,13,CASNRDYTDTQYF,TGCGCCTCCAACCGGGACTACACAGATACGCAGTATTTT
TRBJ2-7,TRBD1,TRBV5-5,NA,16,CASSRANGQGAGEQYF,TGTGCCAGCAGCCGCGCCAATGGACAGGGAGCGGGCGAGCAGTACTTC
TRBJ2-7,NA,TRBV20-1,NA,11,CSAPESYEQYF,TGCAGTGCCCCCGAGAGCTACGAGCAGTACTTC
TRBJ2-7,NA,TRBV4-3,many,12,CASSQDRRVQYF,TGCGCCAGCAGCCAAGATCGCAGGGTGCAGTACTTC
TRBJ2-5,NA,TRBV7-8,NA,17,CASSLRGLGLAVETQYF,TGTGCCAGCAGCTTAAGGGGTTTAGGCTTAGCCGTCGAGACCCAGTACTTC
TRBJ2-1,NA,TRBV6-1,NA,16,CASSEGRTVGNNEQFF,TGTGCCAGCAGTGAAGGAAGGACAGTGGGGAACAATGAGCAGTTCTTC
TRBJ2-2,NA,TRBV29-1,NA,13,CSTGTMHTGELFF,TGCAGTACCGGGACAATGCACACCGGGGAGCTGTTTTTT
TRBJ2-3,NA,TRBV29-1,few,12,CSVGLGTDTQYF,TGCAGCGTTGGACTAGGCACAGATACGCAGTATTTT
TRBJ2-7,TRBD2,TRBV20-1,many,14,CSAERRTSGYEQYF,TGCAGTGCTGAGAGGCGGACTAGCGGCTACGAGCAGTACTTC
TRBJ1-5,TRBD1,TRBV28,many,15,CASRRQGYSNQPQHF,TGTGCCAGCAGGCGACAGGGTTATAGCAATCAGCCCCAGCATTTT
TRBJ2-1,TRBD2,TRBV7-2,many,16,CASSLVGGSGNNEQFF,TGTGCCAGCAGCTTAGTTGGCGGGAGCGGGAACAATGAGCAGTTCTTC
TRBJ2-3,NA,TRBV4-3,NA,15,CASSQGFGGTDTQYF,TGCGCCAGCAGCCAAGGATTCGGGGGTACAGATACGCAGTATTTT
TRBJ2-7,NA,TRBV7-2,NA,14,CASSLATETYEQYF,TGTGCCAGCAGCTTAGCCACTGAAACCTACGAGCAGTACTTC
TRBJ1-2,TRBD1,TRBV12-3/TRBV12-4,many,14,CASSSTGVDYGYTF,TGTGCCAGCAGTTCGACAGGGGTTGACTATGGCTACACCTTC
TRBJ2-5,NA,TRBV2,NA,11,CASTLQKTQYF,TGTGCCAGCACCCTCCAGAAGACCCAGTACTTC
TRBJ1-6,TRBD1,TRBV6-5,many,16,CASSYSTGDYNSPLHF,TGTGCCAGCAGTTACTCCACAGGGGACTATAATTCACCCCTCCACTTT
TRBJ2-3,NA,TRBV5-6,NA,12,CASSVGPDTQYF,TGTGCCAGCAGCGTGGGACCGGATACGCAGTATTTT